The 28 T cell receptor beta chains below were found in one sample sequenced in a study of shared clonotypes between healthy human individuals (dated by TCRdb to the early 2020s). CD8 naive samples were obtained by positive selection for CCR7 among CD45RO-negative cells, yielding a CD45RA+CCR7+ population from which TemRA cells were excluded. Receptor amplification or capture employed the immunoSEQ multiplex PCR assay. Not all clones reach the TCRdb copy of this immuneACCESS table, which keeps in-frame sequences only. Checked studies attribute under half of the gap to unresolved V genes and leave the rest unexplained. Here the sample has millions of clones; about 95% occur a single time. In total, the top ten clones hold 0.85% to 1.2% of the sample. Sequenced sample: naive CD8+ T cells sorted from blood. The cell subset or site label, read with the paper, signifies: CD45RA+CCR7+. Receptors originate from a man aged 18 to 29 in good health.

This clone was detected once. The chain joins TRBV6-5 to TRBJ1-2, with TRBD1 matching over 7 bases. This CDR3 has 14 amino acids. Germline V CDR1 and CDR2: MNHEY, SVGAGI. V lost 3 bases and J lost 7; bases outside the gene matches: 8. The CDR3 loop reads CASSYTEGAGGYTF. CDR3 DNA sequence: TGTGCCAGCAGTTATACCGAGGGGGCGGGTGGCTACACCTTC.

On this clone itself: Germline and junction disagree at one end, which may indicate a read error. V and J are TRBV5-6 and TRBJ1-6; tentatively, D is TRBD1 (5 bases). CDR3 length: 14 residues. Germline V gene sequence: CDR1 SGHDT, CDR2 YYEEEE. For the CDR3, the DNA is TGTGCCAGCAACTTGGGGGGGTCTAATTCACCCCTCCACTTT. This translates into CASNLGGSNSPLHF.

The V call is TRBV5-4, the J call TRBJ2-1; D might be TRBD2 (6 bases). The germline V gene has CDR1 SGHNT and CDR2 YYREEE (reference sequence). The germline V and J ends were trimmed by 1 base and 3 bases, with 11 bases remaining between them. The CDR3 has 15 amino acids. The CDR3 nucleotides are TGTGCCAGCAGCTTGCATACTAGCCGCTACAATGAGCAGTTCTTC. Translated: CASSLHTSRYNEQFF.

This clone was seen a few times. The chain recombines TRBV2 with TRBJ2-7, with TRBD2 matching 10 bases. The CDR3 totals 12 residues. CDR1 and CDR2 (germline): SNHLY, FYNNEI. The V gene end was trimmed by 10 bases and the J gene end by 2 bases; junction bases not matched to a gene: 2. CDR3 protein: CATTSGAYEQYF. The CDR3 DNA reads TGTGCCACCACTAGCGGGGCCTACGAGCAGTACTTC.

The chain is built from TRBV6-1 and TRBJ2-7; 8 bases match TRBD1. The CDR3 loop spans 14 amino acids. Germline lookup yields CDR1 MNHNS and CDR2 SASEGT. J gave up 2 bases and V 6 bases, and 6 bases lay outside the gene matches. The CDR3, as DNA: TGTGCCAGCAGCGGACAGGGAGGCACCTACGAGCAGTACTTC. This encodes CASSGQGGTYEQYF.

The count of this clone is one. The genes are TRBV5-1 and TRBJ1-1; maybe TRBD1 (6 bases). The CDR3 loop spans 15 amino acids. V was pared by 0 bases and J by 0 bases, with 9 bases between. Germline CDR1 and CDR2: SGHRS and YFSETQ. The CDR3 DNA is TGCGCCAGCAGCTTGGGCCAGGGGATGAACACTGAAGCTTTCTTT. Protein product: CASSLGQGMNTEAFF. The full variable domain, its missing parts supplied by reference TRBV5-1 and TRBJ1-1, is KAGVTQTPRYLIKTRGQQVTLSCSPISGHRSVSWYQQTPGQGLQFLFEYFSETQRNKGNFPGRFSGRQFSNSRSEMNVSTLELGDSALYLCASSLGQGMNTEAFFGQGTRLTVV.

The chain carries TRBV30 and TRBJ1-1; D not resolved. Per germline, CDR1 GTSNPN and CDR2 SVGIG (reference sequence). V dropped 0 bases and J dropped 2 bases, with 10 bases sitting between them. The CDR3 is 14 amino acids. Here the CDR3 reads CAWSVGQTNTEAFF. DNA for the CDR3: TGTGCCTGGAGTGTAGGTCAGACAAACACTGAAGCTTTCTTT.

As concerns this clone: The same CDR3 is also encoded by other DNA sequences in this sample. V is TRBV29-1 and J is TRBJ2-7, with D unresolved. CDR3 length: 10 amino acids. The germline V and J ends were trimmed by 7 bases and 3 bases, with 7 bases remaining between them. Germline CDR1 and CDR2: SQVTM and ANQGSEA. CDR3 sequence (DNA): TGCAGCGGCGGAGACTACGAGCAGTACTTC. It is translated as CSGGDYEQYF.

This clone was recorded a few times. The gene calls are TRBV10-3 and TRBJ2-7; no definite D call. CDR1 ENHRY and CDR2 SYGVKD come from the germline V gene. The CDR3 length is 13 residues. V lost 2 bases and J lost 0, with 5 bases in between. CDR3 sequence: CAISEDNSYEQYF. The CDR3, as DNA: TGTGCCATCAGTGAGGACAACTCCTACGAGCAGTACTTC.

V usage is TRBV6-5 and J usage is TRBJ2-7, with 9 bases that match TRBD2. The CDR3 contains 14 residues. The junction had 7 bases not matched to a gene; V was cut back by 7 bases and J by 3 bases. Germline V gives CDR1 MNHEY, CDR2 SVGAGI. The CDR3: CASTPISGSYEQYF. CDR3 DNA sequence: TGTGCCAGCACCCCGATTAGCGGGAGCTACGAGCAGTACTTC.

The J gene is TRBJ2-3, the V gene TRBV11-2; 9 positions agree with TRBD2. This CDR3 has 17 residues. CDR1 and CDR2 (germline): SGHAT, FQNNGV. Losses at the gene ends were 5 bases for V and 1 base for J; bases not matched to a gene: 10. The CDR3 bases are TGTGCCAGCAGCCTTAGAGTAGCGGGAGTGGGCACAGATACGCAGTATTTT. It translates to CASSLRVAGVGTDTQYF.

About this clone itself: Distinct nucleotide sequences in the sample also encode this CDR3. The gene calls are TRBV5-4 and TRBJ2-4; 7 bases align to TRBD2. Per germline, CDR1 SGHNT and CDR2 YYREEE (reference sequence). This CDR3 contains 14 residues. Trimming took 0 bases from V and 5 from J; bases not matched to a gene: 2. Written as DNA, the CDR3 is TGTGCCAGCAGCTTGGGACTAGCTGAAAACATTCAGTACTTC. Its translation: CASSLGLAENIQYF.

The genes are TRBV5-8 and TRBJ2-5, with 7 positions matching TRBD1. The V gene end was trimmed by 4 bases and the J gene end by 5 bases; junction bases not matched to a gene: 8. The CDR3 is 14 residues long. The germline CDR1 and CDR2 sequences are SGHTS and YDEGEE. The CDR3 protein is CASSPGQDWETQYF. In DNA, the CDR3 is TGTGCCAGCAGCCCAGGACAGGACTGGGAGACCCAGTACTTC.

The chain recombines TRBV11-1 with TRBJ2-3, with 9 positions matching TRBD1. Germline lookup yields CDR1 SGHAT and CDR2 FQDESV (reference sequence). The CDR3 has 17 amino acids. Trimming at V came to 6 bases and at J to 3 bases, leaving 13 bases not matched to a gene. The CDR3 loop reads CASSPAYRGRWTDTQYF. The CDR3, as DNA: TGTGCCAGCAGTCCCGCCTACAGGGGGCGCTGGACAGATACGCAGTATTTT. Combining the CDR3 with reference TRBV11-1 and TRBJ2-3 gives the whole variable domain EAEVAQSPRYKITEKSQAVAFWCDPISGHATLYWYRQILGQGPELLVQFQDESVVDDSQLPKDRFSAERLKGVDSTLKIQPAELGDSAMYLCASSPAYRGRWTDTQYFGPGTRLTVL.

The chain couples TRBV6-5 to TRBJ1-3; D ambiguous. Trimming took 0 bases from V and 0 from J, leaving 6 bases between them. CDR3 length equals 15 residues. Germline CDR1 is MNHEY and CDR2 is SVGAGI. CDR3 sequence reads: CASSYSAYSGNTIYF. CDR3 nucleotide sequence: TGTGCCAGCAGTTACTCGGCTTACTCTGGAAACACCATATATTTT.

This clone was observed once. J is TRBJ2-4 and V is TRBV4-1; TRBD2 is a possible D gene (6 bases). V was clipped by 5 bases and J by 0 bases, with 14 bases between them. Germline V gene sequence: CDR1 MGHRA, CDR2 YSYEKL. The CDR3 is 16 residues long. The CDR3 is CASSLTGEIAKNIQYF. CDR3 bases: TGCGCCAGCAGCTTGACGGGGGAAATAGCCAAAAACATTCAGTACTTC.

This chain uses TRBV14 with TRBJ2-7; 8 nucleotides agree with TRBD2. Germline CDR1 is SGHDN and CDR2 is FVKESK. The CDR3 contains 16 residues. The junction had 10 bases not matched to a gene; V was cut back by 4 bases and J by 2 bases. CDR3 nucleotide sequence: TGTGCCAGCAGCCTTTATGGCGGCGGGAGGACCTACGAGCAGTACTTC. Amino acid sequence: CASSLYGGGRTYEQYF.

The chain couples TRBV21-1 to TRBJ2-5. TRBV21-1 is an annotated pseudogene. The CDR3 totals 16 residues. This CDR3 reads CASSTWPATSQETQYF. CDR3 nucleotide sequence: TGTGCCAGCAGCACATGGCCCGCTACATCCCAAGAGACCCAGTACTTC.

The chain carries TRBV4-1 and TRBJ2-2; D unclear. There are 15 residues in the CDR3. V was clipped by 4 bases and J by 3 bases, with 12 bases between them. Per the germline V gene, CDR1 is MGHRA and CDR2 is YSYEKL. CDR3 bases: TGCGCCAGCAGCCGCCGGCCGGCGGACACCGGGGAGCTGTTTTTT. Translation gives CASSRRPADTGELFF.

The gene calls are TRBV6-1 and TRBJ2-3; D remains ambiguous. Trimming took off 8 bases at V and 5 bases at J, with 14 bases between the two ends. The CDR3 extends over 13 amino acids. Germline V gene sequence: CDR1 MNHNS, CDR2 SASEGT. The CDR3 protein is CASLGTAGDTQYF. The CDR3, as DNA: TGTGCCAGCTTAGGCACGGCAGGAGATACGCAGTATTTT.

V and J are TRBV28 and TRBJ2-7; TRBD1 matches 7 bases. Looked up from germline, CDR1 is MDHEN and CDR2 is SYDVKM. The CDR3 length is 13 residues. The V and J ends lost 6 bases and 3 bases, in that order; junction bases with no gene match: 5. CDR3 DNA: TGTGCCAGCAGGAAAACAGGGGACTACGAGCAGTACTTC. This translates into CASRKTGDYEQYF. Supplemented by reference TRBV28 and TRBJ2-7, the full variable domain reads DVKVTQSSRYLVKRTGEKVFLECVQDMDHENMFWYRQDPGLGLRLIYFSYDVKMKEKGDIPEGYSVSREKKERFSLILESASTNQTSMYLCASRKTGDYEQYFGPGTRLTVT.

The chain joins TRBV4-1 to TRBJ1-1; 9 positions agree with TRBD1. Trimming cost V 2 bases and J 1 base; bases outside gene matches: 5. Germline values: CDR1 MGHRA, CDR2 YSYEKL. This CDR3 is 16 amino acids long. The chain's CDR3 is CASSQRDRGTNTEAFF. The DNA for the CDR3 is TGCGCCAGCAGCCAAAGAGACAGGGGGACGAACACTGAAGCTTTCTTT.

The chain carries TRBV4-3 and TRBJ2-1, with a tentative D call TRBD2 (5 bases). The CDR3 sequence is 15 residues long. V was trimmed by 0 bases and J by 8 bases, leaving 14 bases between them. CDR1 and CDR2 (germline): LGHNA, YSLEER. CDR3 sequence (DNA): TGCGCCAGCAGCCAAGAAAGAGGGCTAGGCTATGAGCAGTTCTTC. This sequence encodes CASSQERGLGYEQFF.

Here the CDR3 reads CASIEGVAEAFF. The CDR3 DNA is TGTGCCAGCATCGAAGGGGTTGCTGAAGCTTTCTTT. This sequence joins TRBV7-9 and TRBJ1-1; a weak D match, TRBD1 (5 bases). The CDR3 spans 12 residues. CDR1 is SEHNR and CDR2 is FQNEAQ in the germline V gene (reference sequence). Trimming removed 7 bases at V and 6 bases at J, with 12 bases between.

CDR3 protein: CAWNHGGDSEAFF. The CDR3 DNA follows: TGTGCCTGGAATCATGGCGGGGACAGTGAAGCTTTCTTT. The chain carries TRBV30 and TRBJ1-1; 7 bases fit TRBD1. The CDR3 length is 13 residues. Germline V gene lookup returns CDR1 GTSNPN and CDR2 SVGIG (reference sequence). The ends lost 4 bases at V and 7 bases at J; junction bases unmatched: 9. Variable domain in full (rest from reference TRBV30 and TRBJ1-1): SQTIHQWPATLVQPVGSPLSLECTVEGTSNPNLYWYRQAAGRGLQLLFYSVGIGQISSEVPQNLSASRPQDRQFILSSKKLLLSDSGFYLCAWNHGGDSEAFFGQGTRLTVV.

V and J are TRBV19 and TRBJ2-5, with 12 bases fitting TRBD2. The ends lost 4 bases at V and 4 bases at J; junction bases unmatched: 10. Per the germline V gene, CDR1 is LNHDA and CDR2 is SQIVND (reference sequence). This CDR3 is 17 amino acids long. CDR3 DNA sequence: TGTGCCAGTAGTAAGGTTTGGACTAGCGGGAAGCTAGAGACCCAGTACTTC. Encoded protein: CASSKVWTSGKLETQYF.

This clone was counted a few times. This chain uses TRBV11-2 with TRBJ2-1; 10 positions match TRBD1. Germline-derived CDR1 and CDR2 are SGHAT and FQNNGV. J was trimmed by 4 bases and V by 5 bases; bases with no gene match: 2. The CDR3 sequence is 14 residues long. The CDR3 nucleotides are TGTGCCAGCAGCCGGGACAGGGGTTACAATGAGCAGTTCTTC. This sequence encodes CASSRDRGYNEQFF. The full variable domain, with the rest looked up from reference TRBV11-2 and TRBJ2-1, is EAGVAQSPRYKIIEKRQSVAFWCNPISGHATLYWYQQILGQGPKLLIQFQNNGVVDDSQLPKDRFSAERLKGVDSTLKIQPAKLEDSAVYLCASSRDRGYNEQFFGPGTRLTVL.

A single count supports this clone. The chain carries TRBV7-9 and TRBJ2-7; the D is unclear. The V end was cut by 2 bases, the J end by 3 bases, with 14 bases between. The CDR3 consists of 15 residues. Germline lookup yields CDR1 SEHNR and CDR2 FQNEAQ (reference sequence). DNA of the CDR3: TGTGCCAGCAGCTTAAGCGCAGGAAGGGTCTACGAGCAGTACTTC. Amino acid sequence: CASSLSAGRVYEQYF.